These 25 T cell receptor beta chains share one sample of origin, sequenced in a study of siplizumab effects on memory and regulatory T cells. Generated by immunoSEQ multiplex PCR, the TCRdb table keeps only in-frame clones and is missing some. Among approximately 97,000 clones, about 93% were seen once, and the ten largest hold 0.9% to 1.3%. The sequencing sample was made of CD4+ T cells sorted from blood. The receptor set was obtained from a human donor in good health.

The rearrangement uses TRBV20-1 and TRBJ1-2; no definite D call. The CDR3 contains 9 residues. The germline CDR1 and CDR2 sequences are DFQATT and SNEGSKA (reference sequence). V gave up 3 bases and J gave up 8 bases, with 4 bases separating them. CDR3 amino acids: CSASIGYTF. The CDR3 DNA reads as TGCAGTGCTAGTATAGGCTACACCTTC.

The V call is TRBV5-4, the J call TRBJ2-2; maybe TRBD1 (5 bases). Trimming shortened V by 0 bases and J by 5 bases, and 14 bases separated the two germline ends. The CDR3 sequence is 16 residues long. Germline V lookup: CDR1 SGHNT, CDR2 YYREEE (reference sequence). CDR3 coding DNA: TGTGCCAGCAGCTTGGCCGCAGGGCTGAAGACCGGGGAGCTGTTTTTT. Protein sequence: CASSLAAGLKTGELFF.

The chain links TRBV9 to TRBJ2-3, with D maybe TRBD2 (5 bases). The germline V gene has CDR1 SGDLS and CDR2 YYNGEE. The CDR3 is made up of 15 amino acids. Deletions cut 2 bases from V and 2 bases from J, with 12 bases between. DNA for the CDR3: TGTGCCAGCAGCGTCTACGAGGGTTCCACAGATACGCAGTATTTT. Amino acid sequence: CASSVYEGSTDTQYF.

This chain joins TRBV30 and TRBJ2-5, with 8 bases identical to TRBD2. V was clipped by 7 bases and J by 2 bases; unmatched bases: 15. The CDR3 contains 16 residues. The germline gives CDR1 GTSNPN, CDR2 SVGIG (reference sequence). The CDR3 spells CASTPWGVAGQETQYF. The CDR3 DNA reads TGTGCCTCAACTCCTTGGGGGGTAGCGGGGCAAGAGACCCAGTACTTC.

V is TRBV19 and J is TRBJ2-7; 8 bases agree with TRBD2. The CDR3 is 14 amino acids. Germline lookup yields CDR1 LNHDA and CDR2 SQIVND (reference sequence). V gave up 4 bases and J gave up 6 bases; unmatched junction bases: 8. The CDR3 coding sequence is TGTGCCAGTAGTAACCGGGGGGGGCTTCTCGAGCAGTACTTC. It is translated as CASSNRGGLLEQYF.

Relative to its sample, this clone is medium-sized (0.01 to 0.1%). The chain recombines TRBV5-1 with TRBJ2-7, with D unresolved. CDR1 is SGHRS, CDR2 YFSETQ, per germline. Trimming left V 0 bases short and J 3 bases short, with 7 bases between. The CDR3 sequence is 13 residues long. The CDR3 sequence is CASSLAANYEQYF. For the CDR3, the DNA is TGCGCCAGCAGCTTGGCGGCGAACTACGAGCAGTACTTC. Full variable domain (missing parts from reference TRBV5-1 and TRBJ2-7): KAGVTQTPRYLIKTRGQQVTLSCSPISGHRSVSWYQQTPGQGLQFLFEYFSETQRNKGNFPGRFSGRQFSNSRSEMNVSTLELGDSALYLCASSLAANYEQYFGPGTRLTVT.

J is TRBJ2-2 and V is TRBV5-5, with D maybe TRBD2 (6 bases). This CDR3 contains 17 residues. Germline V CDR1 and CDR2: SGHKS, YYEKEE (reference sequence). The V gene lost 4 bases and the J gene lost 6 bases, with 22 bases spanning the gap. The CDR3 nucleotides read TGTGCCAGCAGCCAAAGACCGGGACTGACCTCTGCCGGGGAGCTGTTTTTT. Its protein product is CASSQRPGLTSAGELFF. The variable domain in full, with the rest retrieved from reference TRBV5-5 and TRBJ2-2, is DAGVTQSPTHLIKTRGQQVTLRCSPISGHKSVSWYQQVLGQGPQFIFQYYEKEERGRGNFPDRFSARQFPNYSSELNVNALLLGDSALYLCASSQRPGLTSAGELFFGEGSRLTVL.

The chain recombines TRBV5-1 with TRBJ1-2; TRBD1 matches at 9 bases. The junction had 19 bases not matched to a gene; V was cut back by 0 bases and J by 7 bases. Germline CDR1 SGHRS, CDR2 YFSETQ. This CDR3 has 19 amino acids. In DNA, the CDR3 is TGCGCCAGCAGCTTGGTGGCTTCCTCGGGACAGGGTCGGTTAAGTGGCTACACCTTC. This encodes CASSLVASSGQGRLSGYTF.

This clone was counted once. This chain connects TRBV28 to TRBJ1-2, with TRBD1 matching 8 bases. Trimming took 7 bases from V and 13 from J; bases not matched to a gene: 11. Germline lookup yields CDR1 MDHEN and CDR2 SYDVKM. CDR3 length: 12 amino acids. CDR3 in amino acids: CASTKRTGLSTF. The CDR3 bases are TGTGCCAGCACCAAGAGGACAGGGCTCTCCACCTTC.

The chain couples TRBV30 to TRBJ2-2, with D unclear. Trimming took off 2 bases at V and 6 bases at J, with 10 bases between the two ends. The CDR3 loop spans 13 amino acids. The V gene's germline CDR1 is GTSNPN and CDR2 SVGIG (reference sequence). The CDR3 DNA follows: TGTGCCTGGAGTACCCGGTCCGCCGGGGAGCTGTTTTTT. This codes for CAWSTRSAGELFF.

The rearrangement links TRBV14 to TRBJ2-3; D is ambiguous. V lost 0 bases, J lost 6 bases, and 7 bases lay in between. The germline CDR1 and CDR2 sequences are SGHDN and FVKESK. The CDR3 has 13 residues. Here the CDR3 DNA reads TGTGCCAGCAGCCAAGAAGTGGTGGATACGCAGTATTTT. Translated: CASSQEVVDTQYF. The whole variable domain, filled in from reference TRBV14 and TRBJ2-3, reads EAGVTQFPSHSVIEKGQTVTLRCDPISGHDNLYWYRRVMGKEIKFLLHFVKESKQDESGMPNNRFLAERTGGTYSTLKVQPAELEDSGVYFCASSQEVVDTQYFGPGTRLTVL.

The rearrangement uses TRBV6-5 and TRBJ2-3; TRBD1 matches at 10 bases. This CDR3 region has 16 residues. The V gene's germline CDR1 is MNHEY and CDR2 SVGAGI. V was pared by 4 bases and J by 5 bases, with 9 bases of the junction left unmatched. CDR3 amino acids: CASSSGGTGERDTQYF. CDR3 DNA sequence: TGTGCCAGCAGTTCTGGAGGGACAGGGGAGAGAGATACGCAGTATTTT.

The V call is TRBV29-1, the J call TRBJ2-7, with TRBD2 identical over 12 bases. The CDR3 length is 17 residues. The ends lost 8 bases at V and 2 bases at J; junction bases unmatched: 16. Germline V gives CDR1 SQVTM, CDR2 ANQGSEA. CDR3 DNA: TGCAGCACAAGATCCGGGACTAGCGGGTTCCCACCCTACGAGCAGTACTTC. Protein product: CSTRSGTSGFPPYEQYF.

The chain has TRBV5-1 and TRBJ2-3; perhaps TRBD2 as D (6 bases). The V gene lost 5 bases and the J gene lost 3 bases, with 16 bases spanning the gap. The CDR3 contains 15 residues. Germline V lookup: CDR1 SGHRS, CDR2 YFSETQ. This CDR3 reads CASSLVGGGTDTQYF. Here the CDR3 DNA reads TGCGCCAGCAGTCTCGTGGGAGGAGGTACAGATACGCAGTATTTT.

The CDR3 DNA sequence: TGTGCCAGCTCCCTAAAAGAGGGGACTGAAGCTTTCTTT. Its protein is CASSLKEGTEAFF. This chain links TRBV18 with TRBJ1-1; tentative D call: TRBD1 (5 bases). Trimming left V 6 bases short and J 5 bases short, with 13 bases between. Germline CDR1 and CDR2: KGHSH and LQKENI. CDR3 size: 13 residues. The full variable domain, with the rest looked up from reference TRBV18 and TRBJ1-1, is NAGVMQNPRHLVRRRGQEARLRCSPMKGHSHVYWYRQLPEEGLKFMVYLQKENIIDESGMPKERFSAEFPKEGPSILRIQQVVRGDSAAYFCASSLKEGTEAFFGQGTRLTVV.

The rearrangement uses TRBV5-4 and TRBJ2-3; the D is unclear. The CDR3 extends over 15 amino acids. Between the trimmed V and J ends, which lost 0 bases and 2 bases, there was a span of 10 bases. The V gene's germline CDR1 is SGHNT and CDR2 YYREEE (reference sequence). CDR3 protein: CASSLGGKVTDTQYF. The CDR3, as DNA: TGTGCCAGCAGCTTGGGCGGAAAGGTCACAGATACGCAGTATTTT.

The gene calls are TRBV5-6 and TRBJ2-7, with D possibly TRBD1 on 6 matching bases. Germline V CDR1 and CDR2: SGHDT, YYEEEE. There are 16 residues in the CDR3. Trimming removed 3 bases from V and 4 bases from J, with 20 bases in between. The CDR3 DNA sequence: TGTGCCAGCAGCTGGGCAGGGGTGACCCCCTCTTACGAGCAGTACTTC. This gives the protein CASSWAGVTPSYEQYF.

To note about this clone: An end of the junction does not agree with germline; a read error may underlie this. The chain couples TRBV18 to TRBJ2-3; TRBD1 aligns across 7 bases. Per the germline V gene, CDR1 is KGHSH and CDR2 is LQKENI. The CDR3 is made up of 18 amino acids. Here the CDR3 DNA reads TGTGCCAGCTCCCCACGGACAGGAGTCCGTTTCGGCCCAGATACGCAGTATTTT. Protein sequence: CASSPRTGVRFGPDTQYF.

The J gene is TRBJ2-7, the V gene TRBV28; D is perhaps TRBD1 (6 bases). Per germline, CDR1 MDHEN and CDR2 SYDVKM. The CDR3 covers 16 residues. The V end lost 5 bases, the J end lost 6 bases, and 23 bases lay between the germline ends. The CDR3 nucleotides are TGTGCCAGCAGTCCCCCTCCTGGTTTGGGGGCTGGCGAGCAGTACTTC. Translation: CASSPPPGLGAGEQYF.

This chain joins TRBV2 and TRBJ2-5, with 7 bases matching TRBD1. Losses at the gene ends were 5 bases for V and 5 bases for J; bases not matched to a gene: 5. Germline V gene data show CDR1 as SNHLY and CDR2 as FYNNEI. CDR3 length: 13 residues. The CDR3 sequence is CASSWDSVETQYF. The DNA of the CDR3 is TGTGCCAGCAGTTGGGACAGTGTGGAGACCCAGTACTTC.

This rearrangement joins TRBV28 to TRBJ2-7, with 7 bases lining up with TRBD2. CDR3 length equals 15 residues. J lost 3 bases, V lost 5 bases, and 10 bases had no gene match. Germline assignment: CDR1 MDHEN and CDR2 SYDVKM. The CDR3 is CASSPESGANYEQYF. Here the CDR3 DNA reads TGTGCCAGCAGTCCCGAGAGCGGGGCCAACTACGAGCAGTACTTC.

This chain links TRBV2 with TRBJ1-5; perhaps TRBD1 as D (6 bases). With 4 bases removed from V and 4 bases from J, the gap between germline ends came to 8 bases. CDR3 length: 13 residues. CDR1 SNHLY and CDR2 FYNNEI come from the germline V gene. CDR3 in DNA: TGTGCCAGCAGTGTCGACAGGAATCAGCCCCAGCATTTT. Translated: CASSVDRNQPQHF.

The V gene is TRBV29-1, the J gene TRBJ1-2; TRBD1 agrees at 7 bases. This CDR3 comprises 16 residues. The germline V gene has CDR1 SQVTM and CDR2 ANQGSEA. J was trimmed by 0 bases and V by 8 bases; bases with no gene match: 15. The CDR3 region is CSIPKQGGRANYGYTF. The CDR3 region has the DNA TGCAGCATCCCCAAGCAGGGGGGGAGAGCTAACTATGGCTACACCTTC.

The rearrangement uses TRBV6-1 and TRBJ2-7, with D hard to call. V lost 0 bases and J 4 bases, leaving 7 bases between the germline ends. Germline CDR1 and CDR2: MNHNS and SASEGT. The CDR3 contains 13 residues. The CDR3 region is CASSEAPSYEQYF. The DNA for the CDR3 is TGTGCCAGCAGTGAAGCACCATCGTACGAGCAGTACTTC.

This rearrangement joins TRBV7-2 to TRBJ1-1; a possible D gene is TRBD1 (6 bases). V was clipped by 6 bases and J by 4 bases, with 18 bases between them. In germline, CDR1 is SGHTA, CDR2 FQGNSA. CDR3 size: 15 residues. CDR3 bases: TGTGCCAGCAGTCGTAACAGGGTAGGTGGCACTGAAGCTTTCTTT. Protein: CASSRNRVGGTEAFF.